The 13 T cell receptor beta chains listed next were all sequenced from one sample in a study of PD-1 blockade in classical Hodgkin lymphoma. Using immunoSEQ multiplex PCR, the repertoire was profiled, and TCRdb retains in-frame clones only, with some absent. The repertoire holds over 60,000 clones, with roughly nine tenths as singletons. This sample's time point: cycle 4 day 1 (C4D1), after five to seven weeks of nivolumab. All trial patients relapsed after autologous stem cell transplantation. The input for sequencing was peripheral blood mononuclear cells (PBMCs), taken before the fourth cycle of nivolumab. The receptors come from a human donor with classical Hodgkin lymphoma.

This chain links TRBV18 with TRBJ1-1, with D possibly TRBD1 on 5 matching bases. V was cut by 6 bases and J by 11 bases, with 19 bases left in between. The V gene's germline CDR1 is KGHSH and CDR2 LQKENI. The CDR3 covers 13 residues. The CDR3 bases are TGTGCCAGCTCCCCCCCGAACTCGAAGGGGGCTTTCTTT. Its protein is CASSPPNSKGAFF.

The chain couples TRBV7-9 to TRBJ2-7, with 7 bases identical to TRBD2. The V segment lost 5 bases and the J segment 6 bases; nucleotides outside the gene matches: 16. The CDR3 is made up of 16 amino acids. Germline V gives CDR1 SEHNR, CDR2 FQNEAQ (reference sequence). The CDR3 reads CASSGRKWEGLSEQYF. DNA for the CDR3: TGTGCCAGCAGCGGGCGTAAGTGGGAGGGCCTTAGCGAGCAGTACTTC.

The CDR3 region is CASSLGSYQETQYF. The CDR3 bases are TGTGCCAGCAGCTTAGGATCGTACCAAGAGACCCAGTACTTC. The V gene is TRBV11-2, the J gene TRBJ2-5; D unresolved. From germline, CDR1 is SGHAT and CDR2 FQNNGV. The CDR3 spans 14 residues. V was clipped by 1 base and J by 0 bases, with 6 bases between them.

The rearrangement uses TRBV25-1 and TRBJ2-7; D gene uncertain. V was clipped by 6 bases and J by 0 bases, with 6 bases between them. CDR1 MGHDK and CDR2 SYGVNS come from the germline V gene. This CDR3 is 12 amino acids long. CDR3 coding DNA: TGTGCCAGCAGAGGGAACTCCTACGAGCAGTACTTC. Translated: CASRGNSYEQYF.

The genes are TRBV6-5 and TRBJ1-6; possible D gene TRBD1, 5 bases. The CDR3 contains 15 residues. Germline assignment: CDR1 MNHEY and CDR2 SVGAGI. V lost 8 bases and J lost 4, with 15 bases in between. CDR3 DNA sequence: TGTGCCAGCGCGGGGGGAGTGGGATATAATTCACCCCTCCACTTT. Its protein product is CASAGGVGYNSPLHF.

This chain joins TRBV19 and TRBJ2-1; unclear D gene. V was pared by 5 bases and J by 0 bases, with 17 bases between. The CDR3 extends over 17 amino acids. Germline V lookup: CDR1 LNHDA, CDR2 SQIVND (reference sequence). The CDR3 loop reads CASSQGTPVLSYNEQFF. The CDR3, as DNA: TGTGCCAGTAGTCAAGGCACCCCCGTTCTCTCCTACAATGAGCAGTTCTTC.

The chain carries TRBV19 and TRBJ2-5; the D gene could be TRBD1 or TRBD2 (5 bases each). Germline V CDR1 and CDR2: LNHDA, SQIVND (reference sequence). V was trimmed by 5 bases and J by 7 bases, leaving 20 bases between them. The CDR3 extends over 15 amino acids. The CDR3 bases are TGTGCCAGTAGTCCCTCGATCTTGGGGACGGGGACCCAGTACTTC. This codes for CASSPSILGTGTQYF.

J is TRBJ2-5 and V is TRBV2; D call uncertain. From germline, CDR1 is SNHLY and CDR2 FYNNEI. The CDR3 spans 13 residues. Trimming removed 4 bases at V and 0 bases at J, with 6 bases between. CDR3 nucleotides: TGTGCCAGCAGTGGTCCGCACCAAGAGACCCAGTACTTC. Its translation: CASSGPHQETQYF.

V is TRBV13 and J is TRBJ1-4, with TRBD1 identical over 7 bases. V dropped 0 bases and J dropped 8; count of bases not matched to a gene: 6. The CDR3 has 15 amino acids. The germline gives CDR1 PRHDT, CDR2 FYEKMQ (reference sequence). CDR3 region: CASSLGWDRDEKLFF. The CDR3 DNA reads TGTGCCAGCAGCTTAGGCTGGGACAGAGACGAAAAACTGTTTTTT.

CDR3 in amino acids: CASRRDRGTRYQPQHF. The CDR3 nucleotides are TGTGCCAGCAGGAGGGACCGCGGGACTCGGTATCAGCCCCAGCATTTT. The chain employs TRBV2 and TRBJ1-5, with D possibly matching TRBD1 (5 bases). V was clipped by 6 bases and J by 5 bases, with 20 bases between them. Germline CDR1 and CDR2: SNHLY and FYNNEI. The CDR3 runs 16 residues.

The chain has TRBV2 and TRBJ2-7, with D unclear. V was cut by 1 base and J by 2 bases, with 9 bases left in between. This CDR3 region has 14 residues. The germline V gene has CDR1 SNHLY and CDR2 FYNNEI. CDR3 DNA sequence: TGTGCCAGCAGTGAAGGTGGCGGTCCCTACGAGCAGTACTTC. Its translation: CASSEGGGPYEQYF.

This chain uses TRBV28 with TRBJ2-4; TRBD1 aligns across 9 bases. V lost 5 bases, J lost 0 bases, and 8 bases stayed unmatched. This CDR3 spans 17 amino acids. Germline V gives CDR1 MDHEN, CDR2 SYDVKM. The CDR3 is CASSILQGAPAKNIQYF. The DNA for the CDR3 is TGTGCCAGCAGTATCCTACAGGGGGCCCCAGCCAAAAACATTCAGTACTTC. Based on the CDR3 plus reference TRBV28 and TRBJ2-4, the full variable domain is DVKVTQSSRYLVKRTGEKVFLECVQDMDHENMFWYRQDPGLGLRLIYFSYDVKMKEKGDIPEGYSVSREKKERFSLILESASTNQTSMYLCASSILQGAPAKNIQYFGAGTRLSVL.

The CDR3 nucleotides read TGCGCCAGCAGCTCCCTGACTAGCGGGAGTTTCAACGAGCAGTACTTC. It yields the protein CASSSLTSGSFNEQYF. This rearrangement joins TRBV5-1 to TRBJ2-7; 12 bases align to TRBD2. Germline V gene data show CDR1 as SGHRS and CDR2 as YFSETQ. The CDR3 has 16 residues. Trimming cost V 3 bases and J 5 bases; bases outside gene matches: 9.